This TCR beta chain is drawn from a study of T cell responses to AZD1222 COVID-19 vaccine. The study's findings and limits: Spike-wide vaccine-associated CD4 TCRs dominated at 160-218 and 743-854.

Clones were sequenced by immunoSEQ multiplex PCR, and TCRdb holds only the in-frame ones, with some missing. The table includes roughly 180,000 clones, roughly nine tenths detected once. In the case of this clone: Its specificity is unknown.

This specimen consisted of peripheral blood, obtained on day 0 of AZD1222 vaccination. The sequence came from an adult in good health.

The CDR3 DNA reads as TGTGCCAGTGCCCCGGGACGGAAGAGCGAGCAGTACTTC. It codes for CASAPGRKSEQYF. The chain is built from TRBV3-1 (or the pseudogene TRBV3-2) and TRBJ2-7, with D perhaps matching TRBD1 or TRBD2 (5 bases each). This CDR3 comprises 13 residues. V was cut by 9 bases and J by 6 bases, with 18 bases left in between. CDR1 and CDR2 from the germline V gene are LGHDT and YNNKEL (reference sequence).